This is a list of T cell receptor beta chains from one sample in a study of cytomegalovirus exposure and HLA in healthy donors. The table came from immunoSEQ multiplex PCR; TCRdb's copy has only in-frame clones and leaves some out. The table records 190,000 or so clones, over 80% of them present only once. The sequenced sample consisted of PBMCs. Receptor source: a man in his fifties or sixties in good health and CMV-seronegative. Both conserved end residues are part of each CDR3. A D gene is named only where the DNA matches it firmly. Where a row states a size, it is once, few, many or the class of an expanded clone; other rows omit it.

d_call j_call v_call clone_size cdr3_nt cdr3_aa
TRBD1 TRBJ2-7 TRBV6-5 NA TGTGCCAGCAGTGCCTCCTTAGGGACAGGGGAGCAGTACTTC CASSASLGTGEQYF
TRBD1 TRBJ1-3 TRBV6-6 NA TGTGCCAGCAGTCTCGACAGGGGGCCGGGTGGAAACACCATATATTTT CASSLDRGPGGNTIYF
TRBD1 TRBJ2-7 TRBV6-5 NA TGTGCCAGCAGTTACTCGAGGACAGGGGGCTACGAGCAGTACTTC CASSYSRTGGYEQYF
NA TRBJ2-5 TRBV4-2 NA TGTGCCAGCAGCCAAGATCGAGGGAGTAGTTGGGGTCAAGAGACCCAGTACTTC CASSQDRGSSWGQETQYF
TRBD2 TRBJ2-3 TRBV18 NA TGTGCCAGCTCACCAATGCCGGGACTAGCGGGGATAGATACGCAGTATTTT CASSPMPGLAGIDTQYF
NA TRBJ1-5 TRBV18 NA TGTGCCAGCTCACCGACAGACTCGAATCAGCCCCAGCATTTT CASSPTDSNQPQHF
NA TRBJ1-5 TRBV18 NA TGTGCCAGCTCACCACGGCAGAATCAGCCCCAGCATTTT CASSPRQNQPQHF
NA TRBJ2-7 TRBV5-8 NA TGTGCCAGCAGCTTGGCTAGAGACCCCTACGAGCAGTACTTC CASSLARDPYEQYF
NA TRBJ2-5 TRBV7-8 NA TGTGCCAGCAGCTCGGTAGGGGAGGAAGGGACCCAGTACTTC CASSSVGEEGTQYF
NA TRBJ2-1 TRBV9 NA TGTGCCAGCAGCCCGTGGGACACTTCGGCCTACAATGAGCAGTTCTTC CASSPWDTSAYNEQFF
TRBD2 TRBJ2-1 TRBV9 NA TGTGCCAGCAGCCCCGGAGTAGCGGGGGGTTACAATGAGCAGTTCTTC CASSPGVAGGYNEQFF
NA TRBJ2-7 TRBV4-2 NA TGTGCCAGCAGCCAAATATTGAGCTCAGCGGACCAGTACTTC CASSQILSSADQYF
TRBD2 TRBJ2-5 TRBV7-3 NA TGTGCCAGCAGCTCGGGAGGGGGGGGAGAGACCCAGTACTTC CASSSGGGGETQYF
NA TRBJ2-2 TRBV19 NA TGTGCCAGCAGCGTATCGGGGGATAACACCGGGGAGCTGTTTTTT CASSVSGDNTGELFF
TRBD1 TRBJ2-7 TRBV9 NA TGTGCCAGCAGCGTGACAGGGGTGGGTGAGCAGTACTTC CASSVTGVGEQYF
TRBD2 TRBJ2-7 TRBV10-3 NA TGTGCCATCAAGACACTAGCGGGAGTCGGAGAGCAGTACTTC CAIKTLAGVGEQYF
NA TRBJ2-7 TRBV5-1 NA TGCGCCAGCAGCTTGCGAGGGATCCTGACCTACGAGCAGTACTTC CASSLRGILTYEQYF
NA TRBJ2-7 TRBV5-1 few TGCGCCAGCAGCCCCTACGGGGGCTACGAGCAGTACTTC CASSPYGGYEQYF
NA TRBJ2-1 TRBV28 NA TGTGCCAGCAGTTTATTGCCGGGGTGGAATGAGCAGTTCTTC CASSLLPGWNEQFF
TRBD2 TRBJ2-1 TRBV6-5 NA TGTGCCAGCAGTTACCACGGGACTAGCGGGAGTAATGAGCAGTTCTTC CASSYHGTSGSNEQFF
NA TRBJ2-7 TRBV19 NA TGTGCCAGTAGTCCCACTGATGCGGCAACCTACGAGCAGTACTTC CASSPTDAATYEQYF
NA TRBJ2-7 TRBV9 NA TGTGCCAGCAGCGCTCTCGGCGGGGAGAGGCCTTTTCACGAGCAGTACTTC CASSALGGERPFHEQYF
NA TRBJ2-3 TRBV6-5 NA TGTGCCAGCAGTTACGGAGGAAGTCGTCCTACGCAGTATTTT CASSYGGSRPTQYF
NA TRBJ1-5 TRBV19 NA TGTGCCAGTGAGGGTCAGGTTCAGCCCCAGCATTTT CASEGQVQPQHF
NA TRBJ2-2 TRBV5-3 NA TGTGCCAGAAGCTTGGTAGACGGGGCCGGGGAGCTGTTTTTT CARSLVDGAGELFF
TRBD1 TRBJ2-1 TRBV6-1 NA TGTGCCAGCAGTTCAGGGGGTCATGAGCAGTTCTTC CASSSGGHEQFF
TRBD1 TRBJ2-7 TRBV4-3 few TGCGCCAGCAGCCAAGATCAAGGGACAGGGGAGTACGAGCAGTACTTC CASSQDQGTGEYEQYF